This is a list of T cell receptor beta chains from one sample in a study of cytomegalovirus exposure and HLA in healthy donors. Profiling relied on immunoSEQ multiplex PCR, and the TCRdb table lists in-frame clones only, not all of them. Of about 330,000 clones in the sample, about nine tenths were seen once. The material sequenced was PBMCs. All receptors come from a woman between 18 and 29 years old in good health and CMV-seronegative. Each CDR3 is given with its conserved first and last residue. D genes are given only for firm matches. Rows give clone size only sometimes, using once, few, many, or a class for an expanded clone.

size | length | D | J | V | DNA | CDR3
- | 12 | TRBD2 | TRBJ2-7 | TRBV25-1 | TGTGCCTGCCGGCGGGGGAGCTACGAGCAGTACTTC | CACRRGSYEQYF
- | 15 | TRBD1 | TRBJ1-1 | TRBV28 | TGTGCCAGCAGTGAACAGGGGTTCATGAACACTGAAGCTTTCTTT | CASSEQGFMNTEAFF
- | 16 | - | TRBJ2-1 | TRBV7-2 | TGTGCCAGCAGCTTAGGGGGAGCTGGAGGGTACAATGAGCAGTTCTTC | CASSLGGAGGYNEQFF
- | 12 | - | TRBJ2-3 | TRBV6-5 | TGTGCCAGCAGACTTGAGCGAGATACGCAGTATTTT | CASRLERDTQYF
- | 16 | TRBD1 | TRBJ1-5 | TRBV6-5 | TGTGCCAGCAGTTCGACAGGGGCATATAGCAATCAGCCCCAGCATTTT | CASSSTGAYSNQPQHF
- | 14 | TRBD1 | TRBJ2-3 | TRBV6-5 | TGTGCCAGCGGGGGGACAGGAAGGGGAGATACGCAGTATTTT | CASGGTGRGDTQYF
once | 16 | TRBD2 | TRBJ2-3 | TRBV25-1 | TGTGCCAGCAGTGGCCCTAGCGGGGGTATCACAGATACGCAGTATTTT | CASSGPSGGITDTQYF
- | 13 | - | TRBJ1-1 | TRBV2 | TGTGCCAGCAGCGACCAGGGGCTGGATGAAGCTTTCTTT | CASSDQGLDEAFF
- | 14 | - | TRBJ2-7 | TRBV4-2 | TGTGCCAGCAGCCAAGATAGCAACGGCTACGAGCAGTACTTC | CASSQDSNGYEQYF
- | 13 | TRBD1 | TRBJ1-5 | TRBV2 | TGTGCCAGCAGTGCACAGGGGGAGGAGCCCCAGCATTTT | CASSAQGEEPQHF
- | 13 | TRBD1 | TRBJ2-7 | TRBV28 | TGTGCCAGCAGCTCCGGGACAGAGACGTCGCAGTACTTC | CASSSGTETSQYF
- | 14 | - | TRBJ2-7 | TRBV28 | TGTGCCAGCAGTTTCGCTAGCTGGGCCTACGAGCAGTACTTC | CASSFASWAYEQYF
many | 14 | - | TRBJ1-2 | TRBV30 | TGTGCCTGGAGTGTACTTGGAGGAGGTGGTGGCTACACCTTC | CAWSVLGGGGGYTF
- | 13 | - | TRBJ1-5 | TRBV7-9 | TGTGCCAGCAGTCCGGGTCCCTTTTCGCCCCAGCATTTT | CASSPGPFSPQHF
- | 15 | - | TRBJ1-5 | TRBV14 | TGTGCCAGCAGCCAAGGGAGGGGTTCTAATCAGCCCCAGCATTTT | CASSQGRGSNQPQHF
- | 16 | TRBD2 | TRBJ2-1 | TRBV7-9 | TGTGCCAGCAGTATACTAGCGGGAGGCTCCTACAATGAGCAGTTCTTC | CASSILAGGSYNEQFF
- | 12 | - | TRBJ2-3 | TRBV29-1 | TGCAGCGTTGACAGGGGCACAGATACGCAGTATTTT | CSVDRGTDTQYF
- | 16 | TRBD2 | TRBJ2-3 | TRBV13 | TGTGCCAGCAGCGGGCCGGGACTAGCGGGTAGGGATACGCAGTATTTT | CASSGPGLAGRDTQYF
- | 13 | - | TRBJ2-7 | TRBV5-4 | TGTGCCAGCAGCTTTTCGGGCTCCTACGAGCAGTACTTC | CASSFSGSYEQYF
- | 15 | TRBD2 | TRBJ2-7 | TRBV4-1 | TGCGCCAGCAGCCATCCCGCGGGAGGGGGGTACGAGCAGTACTTC | CASSHPAGGGYEQYF
- | 14 | TRBD2 | TRBJ2-7 | TRBV27 | TGTGCCAGCAGTTTTGGGGGAGGGAGCTGGGAGCAGTACTTC | CASSFGGGSWEQYF
once | 13 | - | TRBJ1-1 | TRBV29-1 | TGCAGCGTTCATGGACAGCTGAACACTGAAGCTTTCTTT | CSVHGQLNTEAFF
- | 12 | - | TRBJ2-1 | TRBV2 | TGTGCCAGCAGGGCCTCGAGGGCTGAGCAGTTCTTC | CASRASRAEQFF
- | 14 | TRBD2 | TRBJ2-5 | TRBV28 | TGTGCCAGCAGTTTAAGTGGGAGCGGGAAGACCCAGTACTTC | CASSLSGSGKTQYF
- | 14 | - | TRBJ2-7 | TRBV7-8 | TGTGCCAGCAGCTTAGGGGCTGCCGCCTACGAGCAGTACTTC | CASSLGAAAYEQYF
- | 15 | TRBD2 | TRBJ2-3 | TRBV27 | TGTGCCAGCAGTATGCAAGCGGGGGGGGCCTTTACGCAGTATTTT | CASSMQAGGAFTQYF
- | 12 | TRBD1 | TRBJ1-2 | TRBV27 | TGTGCCAGCAGGGACAGGGCCCATGGCTACACCTTC | CASRDRAHGYTF
- | 15 | TRBD1 | TRBJ1-5 | TRBV5-1 | TGCGCCAGCAGCTTGGGGGACAGTAGCAATCAGCCCCAGCATTTT | CASSLGDSSNQPQHF
- | 14 | - | TRBJ2-7 | TRBV5-4 | TGTGCCAGCAGCTCCGCGGGCGGCACCTACGAGCAGTACTTC | CASSSAGGTYEQYF
- | 17 | TRBD1 | TRBJ1-4 | TRBV6-1 | TGTGCCAGCAGTGAAGCGTACGGTGGACAGGGAGGTGAAAAACTGTTTTTT | CASSEAYGGQGGEKLFF
- | 16 | TRBD2 | TRBJ2-2 | TRBV6-5 | TGTGCCAGCAGTTACTCGCACGGGAGGTACACCGGGGAGCTGTTTTTT | CASSYSHGRYTGELFF
- | 15 | TRBD2 | TRBJ2-1 | TRBV15 | TGTGCCACCAGCAGAGATAGGCTAGCGGGTTACCAGCAGTTCTTC | CATSRDRLAGYQQFF
- | 14 | TRBD2 | TRBJ2-7 | TRBV5-1 | TGCGCCACCGGTAGCGGGGTAGGGACCTACGAGCAGTACTTC | CATGSGVGTYEQYF
- | 15 | - | TRBJ2-7 | TRBV9 | TGTGCCAGCAGCGCAGGAATTGGGGGGTCCTACGAGCAGTACTTC | CASSAGIGGSYEQYF
- | 15 | - | TRBJ2-7 | TRBV4-1 | TGCGCCAGCAGCCAAGGTGTAGCGGAGGGCCACGAGCAGTACTTC | CASSQGVAEGHEQYF
- | 15 | TRBD2 | TRBJ2-1 | TRBV6-5 | TGTGCCAGCAGGAAACCGGGACTAGCTTACAATGAGCAGTTCTTC | CASRKPGLAYNEQFF
- | 18 | - | TRBJ2-5 | TRBV19 | TGTGCCAGTAGTATTCAAGACAGGTTTTGGAGTCAAGAAGAGACCCAGTACTTC | CASSIQDRFWSQEETQYF
- | 14 | TRBD2 | TRBJ2-7 | TRBV5-1 | TGCGCCAGCGGAGAAGGGACTAGCCCCTACGAGCAGTACTTC | CASGEGTSPYEQYF
- | 15 | - | TRBJ2-7 | TRBV7-9 | TGTGCCAGCAGCTCAAATGCGGGACTCCCTATGTGGCAGTACTTC | CASSSNAGLPMWQYF
- | 13 | - | TRBJ2-7 | TRBV5-4 | TGTGCCAGCAGCTTTGACAGGTACTACGAGCAGTACTTC | CASSFDRYYEQYF
few | 14 | - | TRBJ2-7 | TRBV2 | TGTGCCAGCAGTGAGGGCCAGCCCCCCTACGAGCAGTACTTC | CASSEGQPPYEQYF
once | 15 | - | TRBJ1-3 | TRBV4-1 | TGCGCCAGCAGCCTCTCGTTAGACTCTGGAAACACCATATATTTT | CASSLSLDSGNTIYF
- | 15 | TRBD2 | TRBJ2-7 | TRBV6-5 | TGTGCCAGCAGTCGGACTAGCGAGATCACCTACGAGCAGTACTTC | CASSRTSEITYEQYF
- | 16 | TRBD2 | TRBJ2-5 | TRBV7-2 | TGTGCCAGCAGCTTAGTTGCGGGAGCCGAGGGGGAGACCCAGTACTTC | CASSLVAGAEGETQYF
- | 17 | - | TRBJ1-4 | TRBV7-6 | TGTGCCAGCAGCTTACCAGCACTACAGGGTGCGAATGAAAAACTGTTTTTT | CASSLPALQGANEKLFF
- | 14 | - | TRBJ2-3 | TRBV15 | TGTGCCACCAGCAGAGATTTTCTAATAGATACGCAGTATTTT | CATSRDFLIDTQYF
- | 16 | TRBD2 | TRBJ2-7 | TRBV4-1 | TGCGCCAGCAGCCAGAATGAACTAGCGGGGGCCTACGAGCAGTACTTC | CASSQNELAGAYEQYF
- | 14 | TRBD1 | TRBJ2-7 | TRBV18 | TGTGCCAGCTCACCCGGGACAGGGTCCTCCGAGCAGTACTTC | CASSPGTGSSEQYF